The T cell receptor beta chain described here comes from a study of shared clonotypes between healthy human individuals (dated by TCRdb to the early 2020s). Notes on the research overall: The cohort comprised two women and a few men aged 18 to 49 years. The study deeply sequenced blood TCR repertoires of about 5 healthy adults to estimate repertoire size and the extent of clonotype sharing between individuals. To increase sequencing depth and limit assay-specific biases, TCR repertoire library preparation and sequencing were carried out by different laboratories using diverse techniques. Each donor's leukapheresis produced roughly between roughly 0.94 and 9.5 billion PBMCs. Broader findings and caveats from the paper: Based on pairwise subsampling, the degree of clonotype sharing among donors was expected to be affected by sequencing depth. Because the study included a small number of donors, the genetic and exposure-history diversity represented was limited. Sampling was restricted to blood, and TCR repertoires in tissues likely differ from the TCR repertoires found in blood.

With respect to this clone: Its specific antigen is unknown. A far larger clone is one base from this, pointing to a likely read error.

Donors were healthy HIV-negative adults with no recently reported acute infections or vaccinations. Every donor was a Caucasian adult living in Nashville, Tennessee, USA. For unsorted samples, 84 million or so PBMCs were counted, and genomic DNA was extracted using the QIAamp DNA Blood Mini kit. Blood was obtained by leukapheresis, after which PBMCs were separated by Ficoll-Histopaque density gradient centrifugation and cryopreserved in liquid nitrogen vapor phase. TCR CDR3 regions were amplified from genomic DNA by multiplex PCR using the deep immunoSEQ assay. Extracted genomic DNA from each cell subset was distributed evenly across all wells of several immunoSEQ 96-well plates, and each plate was treated as a replicate. For unsorted PBMC, around 290 ng of genomic DNA, equivalent to about 30,000 T cell genomes, went into each replicate PCR. Unsorted PBMC genomic DNA was sequenced across ten immunoSEQ deep assay plates. The purified libraries were quantified using a Qubit 3.0 fluorometer, sized with a Bioanalyzer 2100, and then quantified again using the KAPA Library Quantification kit. Each immunoSEQ 96-well plate was sequenced on its own single-read 150-cycle Illumina NextSeq 550 flow cell. The authors' analysis ran thus. Because the immunoSEQ output held only junctional sequences and lacked quality scores, the filtering could not match the filtering applied to full-length reads. Sequences were annotated with PyIR, a Python wrapper for IgBLAST v1.9, using IMGT germline references to assign V/J genes and CDR3. Reads were filtered out if the reads had weak V/J assignments (E-value above 1e-6), no CDR3, stop codons, out-of-frame junctions, or ambiguous translated residues. V3J clonotypes were defined by identical inferred V gene, J gene, and CDR3 amino acid sequence. To compute the percentage overlap between repertoires, the number of shared unique clonotypes was divided by the size of the smaller repertoire. Richness of each repertoire was evaluated using RTK rarefaction, the Chao1 estimator, and Recon v2.1 estimates of unobserved clonotypes. The immuneACCESS repertoire file appears here via TCRdb, limited to in-frame rearrangements. These files lack a portion of the clones; in checked studies, under half of the deficit traces to unresolved V genes, and the cause of the others is not known. V, J and clone size were drawn from that table, and D and trimming were deduced from the DNA. Here the sample has 450,000 or so clones; roughly 80% occur a single time. The top ten clones comprise around 11% of the sample.

The CDR3 sequence holds 16 residues, the cysteine and phenylalanine included. Only CDR3 DNA remains: 48 bases, in frame from the first base. V drops 5 bases and J drops 0 bases, leaving 17 bases in between. CDR1 GTSNPN and CDR2 SVGIG are derived from the germline V gene (reference sequence). The sequenced sample was PBMCs. The TCR was taken from a woman between 35 and 50 years old in good health. Some clones in this sample may be carry-over from other donors' samples. The chain links TRBV30 with TRBJ1-5; the D gene is perhaps TRBD1, on 6 matching bases. The sequenced DNA: TGTGCCTGGGGCGACCGGGCGGGACATAGCAATCAGCCCCAGCATTTT. Its protein reads: CAWGDRAGHSNQPQHF.